This TCR beta chain came from a study of blood T cell repertoires in COVID-19. Measured with immunoSEQ multiplex PCR; TCRdb has only the in-frame clones, and not every one. This table has some 30,000 clones, roughly 89% appearing once. The CDR3 covers 15 residues. The J segment lost 5 bases and the V segment lost 0 bases, leaving 8 bases of the junction unmatched. CDR1 is SGHRS and CDR2 is YFSETQ in the germline V gene. The sequencing input was peripheral blood. This rearrangement joins TRBV5-1 to TRBJ2-7; TRBD1 matches at 7 bases. This clonotype originated in a man at least 80 years old with acute or convalescent COVID-19. CDR3 nucleotides: TGCGCCAGCAGCTTGGGAGTGACAGGGAACAACGAGCAGTACTTC. The encoded protein is CASSLGVTGNNEQYF.